These 15 T cell receptor beta chains were sequenced from one sample in a study of type 1 and type 2 diabetes patients. PCR was run on genomic DNA. The TCR beta CDR3 region was amplified using 30 forward and 13 reverse primers. From the multiplex PCR reads, TCRdb called clonotypes with MiXCR, one entry per CDR3 protein. Here the sample spans 250,000 or so distinct CDR3 sequences, more than 40% being singletons. Material: peripheral blood mononuclear cells (PBMCs). Receptors originate from a man younger than 35 with type 2 diabetes.

The chain combines TRBV7-9 with TRBJ2-3; D may be TRBD1 (6 bases). The V end was cut by 5 bases, the J end by 2 bases, with 17 bases between. The V gene's germline CDR1 is SEHNR and CDR2 FQNEAQ (reference sequence). The CDR3 covers 16 residues. CDR3: CASSLGTGRITDTQYF. The CDR3 nucleotides are TGTGCCAGCAGCCTAGGTACAGGGCGAATCACAGATACGCAGTATTTT.

The chain is built from TRBV19 and TRBJ2-1, with D maybe TRBD2 (6 bases). Germline V lookup: CDR1 LNHDA, CDR2 SQIVND (reference sequence). V dropped 6 bases and J dropped 0 bases, with 6 bases sitting between them. The length of the CDR3 is 13 residues. The chain's CDR3 is CASSGSSYNEQFF. The CDR3 region has the DNA TGTGCCAGTAGCGGGAGCTCCTACAATGAGCAGTTCTTC.

This clonotype turned up a few times. The CDR3 nucleotides are TGTGCCAGCAGCTTAATTACCGGGACAGATGAGACCCAGTACTTC. Protein sequence: CASSLITGTDETQYF. The V gene is TRBV7-2, the J gene TRBJ2-5, with TRBD1 matching over 7 bases. The CDR3 consists of 15 residues. With V trimmed by 2 bases and J by 5 bases, 8 bases remained unmatched. CDR1 is SGHTA, CDR2 FQGNSA, per germline. The full variable domain, completed using reference TRBV7-2 and TRBJ2-5, is GAGVSQSPSNKVTEKGKDVELRCDPISGHTALYWYRQSLGQGLEFLIYFQGNSAPDKSGLPSDRFSAERTGGSVSTLTIQRTQQEDSAVYLCASSLITGTDETQYFGPGTRLLVL.

The J gene is TRBJ1-6, the V gene TRBV19; 7 bases agree with TRBD1. Unmatched junction bases numbered 8, after V lost 10 bases and J lost 11 bases. CDR1 LNHDA and CDR2 SQIVND come from the germline V gene (reference sequence). This CDR3 has 12 amino acids. This CDR3 is CATTGDGTPLHF. In nucleotides, the CDR3 is TGTGCCACCACAGGGGACGGTACACCCCTCCACTTT.

The V gene is TRBV15, the J gene TRBJ2-1; 12 bases map to TRBD2. V shed 4 bases and J 2 bases; nucleotides not matched to a gene: 6. The CDR3 sequence is 17 residues long. The V gene's germline CDR1 is LNHNV and CDR2 YYDKDF (reference sequence). The CDR3 region has the DNA TGTGCCACCAGCAAAGGACTAGCGGGAACGGCCTACAATGAGCAGTTCTTC. Residues: CATSKGLAGTAYNEQFF.

This clonotype was detected a few times. CDR3 coding DNA: TGTGCCAGCAGCTCCGGTGGACAGGCCTATGGCTACACCTTC. Encoded protein: CASSSGGQAYGYTF. The gene calls are TRBV7-8 and TRBJ1-2, with 7 bases matching TRBD1. V dropped 4 bases and J dropped 4; count of bases not matched to a gene: 6. Germline CDR1 and CDR2: SGHVS and FQNEAQ. CDR3 length equals 14 residues.

The V gene is TRBV7-3, the J gene TRBJ2-2, with a possible D match to TRBD2 (5 bases). Trimming pared 6 bases from V and 2 bases from J, leaving 10 bases between. CDR3 length: 14 amino acids. CDR1 is SGHTA and CDR2 is FQGTGA in the germline V gene. CDR3 amino acids: CASRAGFNTGELFF. The CDR3 DNA reads as TGTGCCAGCAGGGCGGGTTTCAACACCGGGGAGCTGTTTTTT. Full variable domain (remainder filled in from reference TRBV7-3 and TRBJ2-2): GAGVSQTPSNKVTEKGKYVELRCDPISGHTALYWYRQSLGQGPEFLIYFQGTGAADDSGLPNDRFFAVRPEGSVSTLKIQRTERGDSAVYLCASRAGFNTGELFFGEGSRLTVL.

This clonotype was recorded a few times. CDR3 nucleotide sequence: TGTGCCAGTACCCCTCTCCAGACGTTGGGGTATGGCTACACCTTC. It codes for CASTPLQTLGYGYTF. This chain links TRBV19 with TRBJ1-2; D call uncertain. Germline V gene lookup returns CDR1 LNHDA and CDR2 SQIVND (reference sequence). Between the trimmed V and J ends, which lost 7 bases and 5 bases, there was a span of 20 bases. The CDR3 is 15 residues long.

The V gene is TRBV12-3 or TRBV12-4, the J gene TRBJ1-4; 9 bases match TRBD1. With 6 bases clipped from V and 6 bases from J, the junction kept 11 bases outside the gene matches. CDR3 size: 16 residues. In nucleotides, the CDR3 is TGTGCCAGCAGCTCCCCGGGACAGGGTGAGGATGAAAAACTGTTTTTT. Amino acid sequence: CASSSPGQGEDEKLFF.

This clonotype was observed once. The V and J genes are TRBV6-1 and TRBJ1-1, with 11 bases matching TRBD1. CDR3 length: 14 residues. The V gene's germline CDR1 is MNHNS and CDR2 SASEGT. V was pared by 8 bases and J by 4 bases, with 6 bases of the junction left unmatched. The CDR3 here is CASDTGTGGTEAFF. In DNA form, the CDR3 reads TGTGCCAGCGATACCGGGACAGGGGGCACTGAAGCTTTCTTT.

The V gene is TRBV10-1, the J gene TRBJ2-7; the D is unclear. The CDR3 spans 12 residues. The germline CDR1 and CDR2 sequences are WNHNN and SYGVQD (reference sequence). V dropped 0 bases and J dropped 9 bases, with 9 bases sitting between them. The DNA for the CDR3 is TGCGCCAGCAGTGAGTCGACATTAAGGCAGTACTTC. This sequence encodes CASSESTLRQYF.

This clonotype was seen a handful of times. The chain links TRBV20-1 to TRBJ2-7, with 7 bases that match TRBD1. V was pared by 0 bases and J by 6 bases, with 14 bases of the junction left unmatched. This CDR3 has 16 amino acids. Germline V gene data show CDR1 as DFQATT and CDR2 as SNEGSKA (reference sequence). In nucleotides, the CDR3 is TGCAGTGCTAGAGAGGTCCGACAGGGCAGCGGCGGCGAGCAGTACTTC. Translated: CSAREVRQGSGGEQYF.

This chain connects TRBV28 to TRBJ2-7; D gene uncertain. V was trimmed by 2 bases and J by 5 bases, leaving 7 bases between them. The CDR3 loop spans 12 amino acids. The germline V gene encodes CDR1 MDHEN and CDR2 SYDVKM. DNA of the CDR3: TGTGCCAGCAGTTTAGTGGTACACGAGCAGTACTTC. It translates to CASSLVVHEQYF.

The rearrangement joins TRBV6-5 to TRBJ2-7; 9 bases are shared with TRBD1. CDR1 is MNHEY, CDR2 SVGAGI, per germline. The CDR3 covers 18 residues. V dropped 5 bases and J dropped 6; count of bases not matched to a gene: 20. The CDR3 reads CASSPAPLTGTGTGEQYF. DNA of the CDR3: TGTGCCAGCAGTCCAGCCCCATTGACCGGGACAGGGACCGGCGAGCAGTACTTC.

The chain carries TRBV2 and TRBJ1-2; 9 nucleotides agree with TRBD1. The CDR3 has 12 amino acids. CDR1 SNHLY and CDR2 FYNNEI come from the germline V gene. V was pared by 6 bases and J by 8 bases, with 4 bases of the junction left unmatched. CDR3 in amino acids: CASSGTGIGYTF. DNA for the CDR3: TGTGCCAGCAGCGGGACAGGGATCGGCTACACCTTC.